These 25 T cell receptor beta chains originate from one sample sequenced in a study of T cells in Graves' hyperthyroidism and ophthalmopathy (dated by TCRdb to the late 2010s). Receptors were amplified or captured by multiplex PCR. These reads were obtained on an Illumina HiSeq 2000. TCR beta CDR3 regions were amplified from RNA transcripts. The first round of RT-PCR for the TCR CDR3 was performed with the HTBI primer set and the Qiagen OneStep RT-PCR kit. TCRdb ran its own pipeline on the public reads, namely fastp trimming at Q25 and MiXCR clone calling, and kept in-frame beta chains. Each CDR3 protein appears once, grouped with its most common genes and DNA. This sample comprises approximately 590,000 distinct CDR3 sequences, more than 45% of them detected only once. About 8.2% of the sample is held by the ten biggest clonotypes. Material for sequencing was peripheral blood or thyroid tissue (not recorded which). Receptor source: a woman younger than 30 with Graves' hyperthyroidism. Donor details come from another sample of the same person, matched by shared clones.

The V call is TRBV2, the J call TRBJ1-5; D is undetermined. The V end was cut by 5 bases, the J end by 0 bases, with 5 bases between. Germline-derived CDR1 and CDR2 are SNHLY and FYNNEI. The CDR3 has 13 residues. CDR3 protein: CASSRYSNQPQHF. The CDR3 region has the DNA TGTGCCAGCAGTCGTTATAGCAATCAGCCCCAGCATTTT. The full variable domain, rest sourced from reference TRBV2 and TRBJ1-5, is EPEVTQTPSHQVTQMGQEVILRCVPISNHLYFYWYRQILGQKVEFLVSFYNNEISEKSEIFDDQFSVERPDGSNFTLKIRSTKLEDSAMYFCASSRYSNQPQHFGDGTRLSIL.

The chain has TRBV4-2 and TRBJ1-2, with D perhaps matching TRBD1 (5 bases). The CDR3 covers 12 residues. The V gene's germline CDR1 is LGHNA and CDR2 YNFKEQ. Trimming shortened V by 4 bases and J by 8 bases, and 11 bases separated the two germline ends. The CDR3, as DNA: TGTGCCAGCAGCCCCGGGACTAGCGGCTACACCTTC. It translates to CASSPGTSGYTF.

This clonotype was picked up many times. The CDR3 sequence is CASTHPGQETQYF. The CDR3 DNA reads as TGTGCCAGCACCCACCCCGGCCAAGAGACCCAGTACTTC. This rearrangement joins TRBV2 to TRBJ2-5; D remains ambiguous. CDR1 SNHLY and CDR2 FYNNEI come from the germline V gene. The CDR3 runs 13 residues. V was trimmed by 7 bases and J by 1 base, leaving 10 bases between them.

This clonotype was seen ten or more times. The V and J genes are TRBV24-1 and TRBJ2-5, with D possibly being TRBD1 (6 bases). CDR1 is KGHDR, CDR2 SFDVKD, per germline. The CDR3 sequence is 18 residues long. The V end was cut by 4 bases, the J end by 2 bases, with 22 bases between. Written as DNA, the CDR3 is TGTGCCACCAGTGAATTCGGAGGTCAGGGGTCTAAACAAGAGACCCAGTACTTC. It codes for CATSEFGGQGSKQETQYF.

The chain is built from TRBV5-1 and TRBJ1-6; D unclear. Germline V lookup: CDR1 SGHRS, CDR2 YFSETQ. The CDR3 contains 15 residues. V dropped 1 base and J dropped 7 bases, with 12 bases sitting between them. The CDR3 region has the DNA TGCGCCAGCAGCTTGCAAGAGGGCGCGAATTCACCCCTCCACTTT. Residues: CASSLQEGANSPLHF.

The chain joins TRBV7-2 to TRBJ2-7, with D tentatively TRBD2 (6 bases). Germline V CDR1 and CDR2: SGHTA, FQGNSA. Trimming shortened V by 6 bases and J by 6 bases, and 9 bases separated the two germline ends. This CDR3 contains 11 residues. The CDR3 DNA follows: TGTGCCAGCAGTCCGGGGGTCGAGCAGTACTTC. Protein product: CASSPGVEQYF.

This clonotype was detected ten times or more. The rearrangement links TRBV10-3 to TRBJ1-4; 7 positions agree with TRBD1. The V segment lost 2 bases and the J segment 6 bases; nucleotides outside the gene matches: 3. CDR3 length: 14 residues. CDR1 is ENHRY, CDR2 SYGVKD, per germline. The CDR3 DNA is TGTGCCATCAGTGAGGGACAGGAGGATGAAAAACTGTTTTTT. Its translation is CAISEGQEDEKLFF.

This chain uses TRBV6-5 with TRBJ1-4; 7 nucleotides match TRBD1. From germline, CDR1 is MNHEY and CDR2 SVGAGI. The CDR3 runs 17 residues. V lost 4 bases to trimming and J lost 4 bases; unmatched junction nucleotides: 12. In DNA form, the CDR3 reads TGTGCCAGCAGTTCGGGGCTCGACAGGGCCCATAATGAAAAACTGTTTTTT. Translation gives CASSSGLDRAHNEKLFF.

The J gene is TRBJ2-5, the V gene TRBV10-3; TRBD1 agrees at 7 bases. The CDR3 contains 17 residues. Germline CDR1 is ENHRY and CDR2 is SYGVKD. The V gene end was trimmed by 3 bases and the J gene end by 2 bases; junction bases not matched to a gene: 12. The CDR3: CAISEYNTTGRQETQYF. CDR3 nucleotides: TGTGCCATCAGTGAATACAACACGACAGGGAGACAAGAGACCCAGTACTTC.

The chain links TRBV19 to TRBJ1-2, with D tentatively TRBD1 (6 bases). The V gene lost 7 bases and the J gene lost 4 bases, with 19 bases spanning the gap. The CDR3 is 15 residues long. Germline V gene data show CDR1 as LNHDA and CDR2 as SQIVND (reference sequence). Written as DNA, the CDR3 is TGTGCCAGTATTCCCCGTTCAGGGGTCCGCTATGGCTACACCTTC. Translation: CASIPRSGVRYGYTF.

The chain employs TRBV11-2 and TRBJ2-2, with 16 bases identical to TRBD2. CDR1 SGHAT and CDR2 FQNNGV come from the germline V gene. The ends lost 5 bases at V and 5 bases at J; junction bases unmatched: 14. This CDR3 comprises 20 residues. CDR3: CASSPKLGTSGRARTGELFF. In nucleotides, the CDR3 is TGTGCCAGCAGCCCTAAACTCGGGACTAGCGGGAGGGCTCGAACCGGGGAGCTGTTTTTT.

The chain couples TRBV19 to TRBJ1-5, with D unresolved. V gave up 5 bases and J gave up 4 bases, with 18 bases separating them. Germline assignment: CDR1 LNHDA and CDR2 SQIVND (reference sequence). The CDR3 spans 16 residues. The CDR3 region is CASSHAPGRQNQPQHF. CDR3 nucleotide sequence: TGTGCCAGTAGTCACGCCCCGGGTCGGCAAAATCAGCCCCAGCATTTT.

The chain is built from TRBV12-3 or TRBV12-4 and TRBJ2-7; no firm D call. The CDR3 consists of 10 residues. V was cut by 8 bases and J by 2 bases, with 4 bases left in between. In nucleotides, the CDR3 is TGTGCCAGCGGTACCTACGAGCAGTACTTC. Protein product: CASGTYEQYF.

In DNA, the CDR3 is TGTGCCACCAGCAGAGATTCGTGGACAGGGGGTGAAAAACTGTTTTTT. This codes for CATSRDSWTGGEKLFF. J is TRBJ1-4 and V is TRBV15; 10 nucleotides line up with TRBD1. V lost 0 bases and J lost 7; bases outside the gene matches: 5. The CDR3 is 16 residues long. The germline V gene encodes CDR1 LNHNV and CDR2 YYDKDF (reference sequence).

The chain couples TRBV25-1 to TRBJ2-7; D is uncertain. CDR1 is MGHDK and CDR2 is SYGVNS in the germline V gene. The CDR3 consists of 13 residues. Trimming removed 3 bases from V and 2 bases from J, with 8 bases in between. CDR3 in amino acids: CASSDGQTYEQYF. CDR3 DNA: TGTGCCAGCAGTGACGGGCAGACCTACGAGCAGTACTTC.

The V and J genes are TRBV10-2 and TRBJ2-1; TRBD2 matches 7 bases. From germline, CDR1 is WSHSY and CDR2 SAAADI. CDR3 length equals 15 residues. V shed 5 bases and J 2 bases; nucleotides not matched to a gene: 6. The CDR3 reads CASSRGEATYNEQFF. CDR3 bases: TGCGCCAGCAGTCGGGGGGAGGCGACCTACAATGAGCAGTTCTTC.

This clonotype came up a few times. The chain couples TRBV25-1 to TRBJ1-4, with D possibly matching TRBD1 (5 bases). The V end was cut by 6 bases, the J end by 7 bases, with 15 bases between. CDR1 and CDR2 from the germline V gene are MGHDK and SYGVNS. This CDR3 has 14 amino acids. CDR3 in amino acids: CASSPLGGSEKLFF. The CDR3 nucleotides read TGTGCCAGCAGCCCCCTCGGGGGAAGTGAAAAACTGTTTTTT.

This chain links TRBV10-2 with TRBJ1-1; D not resolved. The V and J ends lost 6 bases and 4 bases respectively, with 12 bases between them. The germline CDR1 and CDR2 sequences are WSHSY and SAAADI. The CDR3 totals 13 residues. CDR3 in amino acids: CASSQGGITEAFF. CDR3 DNA sequence: TGCGCCAGCAGCCAAGGTGGGATCACTGAAGCTTTCTTT.

This clonotype was seen at least ten times. The chain carries TRBV29-1 and TRBJ1-2, with D possibly being TRBD1 (6 bases). The germline gives CDR1 SQVTM, CDR2 ANQGSEA. The CDR3 loop spans 14 amino acids. Trimming cost V 7 bases and J 0 bases, with 15 bases left between them. The CDR3 reads CSAGGEGANYGYTF. CDR3 coding DNA: TGCAGCGCCGGGGGGGAGGGGGCTAACTATGGCTACACCTTC.

The chain employs TRBV12-3 or TRBV12-4 and TRBJ2-7, with 8 bases fitting TRBD2. Trimming removed 4 bases from V and 3 bases from J; junction bases left unmatched: 8. This CDR3 is 15 amino acids long. In DNA form, the CDR3 reads TGTGCCAGCAGTTACGCTAGCGGGCAAAACTACGAGCAGTACTTC. Translated: CASSYASGQNYEQYF.

The rearrangement links TRBV29-1 to TRBJ1-2, with 10 bases identical to TRBD1. The CDR3 loop spans 14 amino acids. V was pared by 7 bases and J by 4 bases, with 9 bases of the junction left unmatched. Germline V gene sequence: CDR1 SQVTM, CDR2 ANQGSEA. As DNA, the CDR3 is TGCAGCGCGGGACAGGGGAGTGTCTCCTATGGCTACACCTTC. It codes for CSAGQGSVSYGYTF.

This chain joins TRBV7-9 and TRBJ1-1; 7 nucleotides match TRBD1. The CDR3 loop spans 13 amino acids. The V and J ends lost 6 bases and 3 bases, in that order; junction bases with no gene match: 4. Germline assignment: CDR1 SEHNR and CDR2 FQNEAQ (reference sequence). The CDR3 DNA sequence: TGTGCCAGCAGGCATACAGGGGACACTGAAGCTTTCTTT. Its protein product is CASRHTGDTEAFF. Using reference TRBV7-9 and TRBJ1-1 for the parts outside the CDR3, the full variable domain is DTGVSQNPRHKITKRGQNVTFRCDPISEHNRLYWYRQTLGQGPEFLTYFQNEAQLEKSRLLSDRFSAERPKGSFSTLEIQRTEQGDSAMYLCASRHTGDTEAFFGQGTRLTVV.

The rearrangement joins TRBV7-9 to TRBJ1-1; maybe TRBD1 (6 bases). The germline V gene encodes CDR1 SEHNR and CDR2 FQNEAQ (reference sequence). V lost 1 base and J 4 bases, leaving 10 bases between the germline ends. The CDR3 totals 14 residues. CDR3 bases: TGTGCCAGCAGCTTAGTAGGGGGTGTCACTGAAGCTTTCTTT. Residues: CASSLVGGVTEAFF.

As to this clonotype: This CDR3 is missing its conserved last phenylalanine or tryptophan, likely due to a read error. The limits of the CDR3 on the DNA are not certain, so only TCRdb's listed CDR3 is given. Here the CDR3 reads CSVEDPGTS. The chain joins TRBV29-1 to TRBJ2-6. The germline V gene encodes CDR1 SQVTM and CDR2 ANQGSEA. The CDR3 has 9 residues if both end residues are counted.

The V and J genes are TRBV25-1 and TRBJ2-5; 11 positions agree with TRBD1. The CDR3 runs 17 residues. The junction had 8 bases not matched to a gene; V was cut back by 4 bases and J by 1 base. Germline V gene sequence: CDR1 MGHDK, CDR2 SYGVNS. CDR3 DNA: TGTGCCAGCAGTGCATATACCGGGACAGGGGGCCAAGAGACCCAGTACTTC. Amino acids: CASSAYTGTGGQETQYF.